The T cell receptor beta chain described here comes from a study of OX40 agonist ivuxolimab in advanced cancers. Study summary: The patients' treatment was ivuxolimab, an agonistic anti-OX40 (CD134) antibody. Three patients showed partial responses: one hepatocellular carcinoma and two cutaneous melanoma cases.

The protocol was immunoSEQ multiplex PCR, while the TCRdb copy is restricted to in-frame clones and leaves out a portion. The sample records 87,000 or so clones, 80% to 90% being singletons. Peripheral blood came from all dose cohorts at three timepoints. This CDR3 contains 17 residues. Trimming took 2 bases from V and 4 from J, leaving 19 bases between them. Germline V gives CDR1 SGHVS, CDR2 FQNEAQ. The chain combines TRBV7-8 with TRBJ2-3; possible D gene TRBD1, 6 bases. This clonotype was obtained from an adult with an advanced solid tumor such as melanoma, head and neck, liver or kidney cancer. The input for sequencing was CD4+ or CD8+ T cells sorted from blood, taken in a trial of the OX40 agonist ivuxolimab. CDR3 amino acids: CASSLRGSSLFSDTQYF. CDR3 DNA: TGTGCCAGCAGCTTAAGGGGGTCCAGTCTGTTTTCAGATACGCAGTATTTT. Complete variable domain (other parts from reference TRBV7-8 and TRBJ2-3): GAGVSQSPRYKVAKRGQDVALRCDPISGHVSLFWYQQALGQGPEFLTYFQNEAQLDKSGLPSDRFFAERPEGSVSTLKIQRTQQEDSAVYLCASSLRGSSLFSDTQYFGPGTRLTVL.